These 10 T cell receptor beta chains share one sample of origin, sequenced in a study of T cell repertoires in cytomegalovirus infection. TCRdb used MiXCR to reprocess the reads, holding one entry per CDR3 protein. The sample consists of hundreds of thousands of distinct CDR3 sequences, around a third of them appearing once. No antigen has been assigned to these receptors. Sequenced here: cultured CD8+ T cells from PBMCs, sampled from culture after CMV antigen stimulation. These receptors were collected from a human donor in good health (CMV status not recorded). Some clones in this sample may be carry-over from other donors' samples.

The chain couples TRBV27 to TRBJ1-1; weak D call: TRBD1 (5 bases). Trimming left V 0 bases short and J 4 bases short, with 15 bases between. The CDR3 is 16 residues long. CDR1 MNHEY and CDR2 SMNVEV come from the germline V gene (reference sequence). This chain's CDR3 is CASSLSPGRASTEAFF. In DNA, the CDR3 is TGTGCCAGCAGTTTATCGCCGGGCAGGGCGAGCACTGAAGCTTTCTTT.

The CDR3 region is CSVEGGQGLLGNTIYF. The CDR3 nucleotides are TGCAGCGTTGAAGGCGGACAGGGCTTATTAGGAAACACCATATATTTT. The V and J genes are TRBV29-1 and TRBJ1-3; 8 bases fit TRBD1. Losses at the gene ends were 1 base for V and 4 bases for J; bases not matched to a gene: 9. From germline, CDR1 is SQVTM and CDR2 ANQGSEA. CDR3 length: 16 amino acids.

This clonotype was observed a handful of times. J is TRBJ2-7 and V is TRBV6-2 or TRBV6-3; 7 bases are a match to TRBD2. Germline-derived CDR1 and CDR2 are MNHEY and SVGEGT. V gave up 8 bases and J gave up 1 base; unmatched junction bases: 5. The CDR3 totals 13 residues. The chain's CDR3 is CASRGVGSYEQYV. DNA of the CDR3: TGTGCCAGCCGGGGGGTAGGGTCCTACGAGCAGTACGTC.

V is TRBV6-1 and J is TRBJ2-1; D remains unclear. CDR3 length: 12 amino acids. The V and J ends lost 7 bases and 6 bases respectively, with 10 bases between them. CDR1 and CDR2 from the germline V gene are MNHNS and SASEGT. The CDR3 nucleotides read TGTGCCAGCATGCCCCAACGCAATGAGCAGTTCTTC. It codes for CASMPQRNEQFF.

This clonotype was seen repeatedly, ten times or more. The chain is built from TRBV6-2 or TRBV6-3 and TRBJ1-1; tentative D call: TRBD1 (5 bases). Germline values: CDR1 MNHEY, CDR2 SVGEGT. The CDR3 extends over 13 amino acids. V lost 6 bases and J lost 1, with 9 bases in between. The CDR3 coding sequence is TGTGCCAGCAGCAGGGACTGGAACACTGAAGCTTTCTTT. It yields the protein CASSRDWNTEAFF.

The gene calls are TRBV7-9 and TRBJ2-1; 7 bases agree with TRBD2. V lost 11 bases, J lost 10 bases, and 14 bases stayed unmatched. The V gene's germline CDR1 is SEHNR and CDR2 FQNEAQ (reference sequence). CDR3 size: 13 residues. CDR3 coding DNA: TGTGCCGCTCGAAGGGCGGGGGTGAAGGAGCAGTTCTTC. Translation gives CAARRAGVKEQFF.

This clonotype was seen many times. The chain uses TRBV12-3 or TRBV12-4 and TRBJ1-2; the D gene is possibly TRBD1 (5 bases). The CDR3 sequence is 16 residues long. V was cut by 6 bases and J by 3 bases, with 20 bases left in between. The CDR3 protein is CASSPSRDSTYYGYTF. DNA of the CDR3: TGTGCCAGCAGCCCAAGCAGGGACTCAACCTACTATGGCTACACCTTC.

This clonotype was picked up many times. The CDR3 coding sequence is TGTGCCAGCAGCTTAGCGTACACCGGGGAGCTGTTTTTT. It is translated as CASSLAYTGELFF. This chain connects TRBV7-6 to TRBJ2-2; no firm D call. The CDR3 sequence is 13 residues long. The germline CDR1 and CDR2 sequences are SGHVS and FNYEAQ. V was trimmed by 0 bases and J by 3 bases, leaving 2 bases between them.

V gene TRBV7-9 combines with J gene TRBJ2-3, with D unresolved. The germline V and J ends were trimmed by 5 bases and 4 bases, with 10 bases remaining between them. This CDR3 has 13 amino acids. Germline V CDR1 and CDR2: SEHNR, FQNEAQ (reference sequence). As DNA, the CDR3 is TGTGCCAGCAGCACACGTACCGCAGATACGCAGTATTTT. Translation: CASSTRTADTQYF.

This clonotype was observed at least ten times. The chain carries TRBV7-8 and TRBJ1-2, with 8 bases aligning to TRBD1. V shed 4 bases and J 7 bases; nucleotides not matched to a gene: 8. Germline V gene data show CDR1 as SGHVS and CDR2 as FQNEAQ. The CDR3 is 14 amino acids. CDR3 DNA: TGTGCCAGCAGCTCGCGGACAGGGCGCGGTGGCTACACCTTC. This codes for CASSSRTGRGGYTF.